The rows below give T cell receptor beta chains drawn from one sample of a study of blood T cell repertoires in COVID-19. Sequencing was performed with immunoSEQ multiplex PCR; in TCRdb, only in-frame clones are kept and a portion is missing. Among approximately 140,000 clones listed, less than 90% were seen once. Sequences were obtained from peripheral blood. Every receptor here comes from a human donor with COVID-19, enrolled during active disease. The donor label of this sample is uncertain. Both conserved end residues are trimmed from each CDR3. The order of the fields is V gene, CDR3 protein.

v_gene: TRBV9; CDR3aa: ASSVASTGELF
v_gene: TRBV4-2; CDR3aa: ASSQDAGGTNQPQH
v_gene: TRBV11-2; CDR3aa: ASSLEGGGWETQY
v_gene: TRBV5-1; CDR3aa: ASRRTPGTESSGNTIY
v_gene: TRBV5-1; CDR3aa: ASSLAGTGGGGYT
v_gene: TRBV7-2; CDR3aa: ASSPRLAGETQY
v_gene: TRBV7-3; CDR3aa: ASSSTGGPNYGYT
v_gene: TRBV5-1; CDR3aa: ASSFAYDSQETQY
v_gene: TRBV2; CDR3aa: ASSASTGRGSYT
v_gene: TRBV6-2/TRBV6-3; CDR3aa: ASSYPGTGYEQY
v_gene: TRBV5-1; CDR3aa: ASSLEPSGNTGELF
v_gene: TRBV11-3; CDR3aa: ASSTQRGVYNEQF
v_gene: TRBV11-2; CDR3aa: ASSLHDRSGGYT
v_gene: TRBV12-3/TRBV12-4; CDR3aa: ASSFRGLYEQY
v_gene: TRBV6-5; CDR3aa: ASGSGTSYEQY
v_gene: TRBV6-5; CDR3aa: ASSYGTDYGYT
v_gene: TRBV15; CDR3aa: ATSRDSIIGAGEAF
v_gene: TRBV15; CDR3aa: ATTPSRGGNTEAF
v_gene: TRBV14; CDR3aa: ASSLGQGKTLGAF
v_gene: TRBV11-2; CDR3aa: ASSYRGTANTEAF
v_gene: TRBV6-5; CDR3aa: ASSYTGAEAF
v_gene: TRBV5-1; CDR3aa: ASSLEQGEDTQY
v_gene: TRBV28; CDR3aa: ASTGANVLT
v_gene: TRBV7-9; CDR3aa: ASSPRGQNTEAF
v_gene: TRBV5-5; CDR3aa: ASRGQGGDSPLH
v_gene: TRBV7-9; CDR3aa: ASAPGPSTDTQY
v_gene: TRBV5-1; CDR3aa: ATGSKGELF
v_gene: TRBV7-6; CDR3aa: ASSSPGESSYNEQF
v_gene: TRBV2; CDR3aa: AGAPVRDTGELF
v_gene: TRBV7-8; CDR3aa: ASSSWTGAGNTIY
v_gene: TRBV5-1; CDR3aa: ASSLVESNEKLF
v_gene: TRBV7-6; CDR3aa: ASSSGLAGTNEQF
v_gene: TRBV27; CDR3aa: ASSSTTDRDHQPQH
v_gene: TRBV4-1; CDR3aa: ASSQGRALGDSTYEQY
v_gene: TRBV24-1; CDR3aa: ATSDSQGHPGDIQY
v_gene: TRBV21-1; CDR3aa: ASRVTSGRFNEQF
v_gene: TRBV11-3; CDR3aa: ASSPEEGPRGAF
v_gene: TRBV7-6; CDR3aa: ASSLTSVFKNIQY
v_gene: TRBV11-2; CDR3aa: ASSTGTAYEQY
v_gene: TRBV29-1; CDR3aa: SVGGLAGVGSYNEQF
v_gene: TRBV5-6; CDR3aa: ASSAQEVGGAAGELF
v_gene: TRBV3-1/TRBV3-2; CDR3aa: ASGDSGLPTEAF
v_gene: TRBV5-4; CDR3aa: ASSLGTVLNSPLH
v_gene: TRBV18; CDR3aa: ASSPSGNGNEKLF
v_gene: TRBV3-1/TRBV3-2; CDR3aa: ASSQRDSYNEQF
v_gene: TRBV19; CDR3aa: ASSISVNTEAF
v_gene: TRBV19; CDR3aa: ASSNPQVPNEQF
v_gene: TRBV28; CDR3aa: ASSFNGQNTEAF
v_gene: TRBV5-1; CDR3aa: ASSSTGTSGFKETQY
v_gene: TRBV10-3; CDR3aa: AISVSGENTQY
v_gene: TRBV24-1; CDR3aa: ATSDSGDWEY
v_gene: TRBV4-1; CDR3aa: ASSQEAVLAGRSYEQY
v_gene: TRBV5-1; CDR3aa: ASSSPGQGGEQY
v_gene: TRBV15; CDR3aa: ATSRDYNLFTDTQY
v_gene: TRBV12-3/TRBV12-4; CDR3aa: ASSRTGSGF
v_gene: TRBV18; CDR3aa: ASSRTGVAKNIQY